These 26 T cell receptor beta chains share one sample of origin, sequenced in a study of early stage breast cancer tumors. This table comes from immunoSEQ multiplex PCR, and its TCRdb copy is limited to in-frame clones, with some not included. The repertoire holds 65,000 to 75,000 clones, with around 80% as singletons. Sequenced sample: blood. These receptors were taken from a person aged 40 to 49 with breast cancer.

The CDR3 reads CASLSSGTGEQFF. The DNA of the CDR3 is TGTGCCAGCTTATCTAGCGGGACCGGTGAGCAGTTCTTC. The V call is TRBV18, the J call TRBJ2-1, with 9 bases aligning to TRBD2. With 7 bases clipped from V and 9 bases from J, the junction kept 7 bases outside the gene matches. Per the germline V gene, CDR1 is KGHSH and CDR2 is LQKENI. The length of the CDR3 is 13 residues. The full variable domain, in which reference TRBV18 and TRBJ2-1 provide the parts outside the CDR3, is NAGVMQNPRHLVRRRGQEARLRCSPMKGHSHVYWYRQLPEEGLKFMVYLQKENIIDESGMPKERFSAEFPKEGPSILRIQQVVRGDSAAYFCASLSSGTGEQFFGPGTRLTVL.

This clone was counted once. This chain uses TRBV28 with TRBJ1-5, with 7 bases identical to TRBD1. This CDR3 region has 18 residues. CDR1 MDHEN and CDR2 SYDVKM come from the germline V gene. J gave up 0 bases and V 1 base, and 9 bases lay outside the gene matches. In DNA form, the CDR3 reads TGTGCCAGCAGTTTATATAATACAGGGGTGGGTAGCAATCAGCCCCAGCATTTT. Translation gives CASSLYNTGVGSNQPQHF.

The V call is TRBV13, the J call TRBJ1-2; D is ambiguous. CDR3 length: 14 residues. The V end lost 0 bases, the J end lost 1 base, and 6 bases lay between the germline ends. Germline V CDR1 and CDR2: PRHDT, FYEKMQ (reference sequence). The CDR3: CASSLGRNNYGYTF. Written as DNA, the CDR3 is TGTGCCAGCAGCTTAGGACGCAATAACTATGGCTACACCTTC.

In its sample, this clone was seen a few times. This chain uses TRBV28 with TRBJ2-7; 8 bases are shared with TRBD1. This CDR3 contains 12 residues. Germline V gives CDR1 MDHEN, CDR2 SYDVKM. V lost 8 bases, J lost 2 bases, and 2 bases stayed unmatched. DNA of the CDR3: TGTGCCAGCTCGGGACAGGCCTACGAGCAGTACTTC. This gives the protein CASSGQAYEQYF.

This chain uses TRBV19 with TRBJ1-4; weak D call: TRBD1 (6 bases). V dropped 3 bases and J dropped 8 bases, with 13 bases sitting between them. CDR1 and CDR2 (germline): LNHDA, SQIVND (reference sequence). This CDR3 is 14 amino acids long. The CDR3 DNA reads as TGTGCCAGTAGTATCGGGACAAAAAGGGAAAAACTGTTTTTT. Its translation: CASSIGTKREKLFF.

The rearrangement links TRBV16 to TRBJ1-1, with 8 bases aligning to TRBD1. The ends lost 0 bases at V and 8 bases at J; junction bases unmatched: 5. Germline V CDR1 and CDR2: KGHSY, FQNENV. The CDR3 is 14 residues long. CDR3 coding DNA: TGTGCCAGCAGCCAATCGCTCGGGGACAGGGAAGCTTTCTTT. Its translation: CASSQSLGDREAFF.

This clone was detected once. This chain joins TRBV7-9 and TRBJ1-2; D gene unclear. The V end was cut by 5 bases, the J end by 6 bases, with 13 bases between. From germline, CDR1 is SEHNR and CDR2 FQNEAQ (reference sequence). This CDR3 has 13 amino acids. Here the CDR3 reads CASSPRRVDGYTF. CDR3 DNA: TGTGCCAGCAGCCCACGGAGGGTCGATGGCTACACCTTC.

The chain is built from TRBV6-5 and TRBJ2-1; D perhaps matches TRBD2 (5 bases). This CDR3 contains 15 residues. Trimming stripped 0 bases from V and 2 bases from J, with 8 bases between. Germline V lookup: CDR1 MNHEY, CDR2 SVGAGI. Written as DNA, the CDR3 is TGTGCCAGCAGTTACTCGGGAGCCCCCTACAATGAGCAGTTCTTC. It translates to CASSYSGAPYNEQFF.

The rearrangement links TRBV18 to TRBJ2-7, with D perhaps TRBD1 (6 bases). Per the germline V gene, CDR1 is KGHSH and CDR2 is LQKENI. The length of the CDR3 is 14 residues. Between the trimmed V and J ends, which lost 0 bases and 2 bases, there was a span of 8 bases. CDR3 amino acids: CASSPPDRTYEQYF. The CDR3 nucleotides are TGTGCCAGCTCACCACCGGACAGAACCTACGAGCAGTACTTC.

The chain is built from TRBV11-2 and TRBJ2-3; 11 nucleotides match TRBD1. CDR1 SGHAT and CDR2 FQNNGV come from the germline V gene. The CDR3 consists of 15 residues. V lost 4 bases and J lost 5; bases outside the gene matches: 5. Here the CDR3 DNA reads TGTGCCAGCAGCTCGGGACAGGGGGAGGTAGATACGCAGTATTTT. It yields the protein CASSSGQGEVDTQYF.

The V and J genes are TRBV10-2 and TRBJ1-1; D perhaps matches TRBD1 (6 bases). The germline V gene has CDR1 WSHSY and CDR2 SAAADI. V was cut by 3 bases and J by 5 bases, with 13 bases left in between. The length of the CDR3 is 14 residues. The CDR3 DNA follows: TGCGCCAGCAGTGAATGGCAGGGGTATACTGAAGCTTTCTTT. Its translation is CASSEWQGYTEAFF.

V is TRBV6-6 and J is TRBJ2-7, with TRBD2 matching over 13 bases. The CDR3 sequence is 16 residues long. With 0 bases clipped from V and 11 bases from J, the junction kept 10 bases outside the gene matches. The germline V gene has CDR1 MNHNY and CDR2 SVGAGI (reference sequence). CDR3 in amino acids: CASSYSTGLAGLREYF. The CDR3 DNA sequence: TGTGCCAGCAGTTACTCGACGGGACTAGCGGGACTAAGGGAGTACTTC.

The genes are TRBV19 and TRBJ1-1; TRBD1 matches 8 bases. V lost 5 bases, J lost 3 bases, and 5 bases stayed unmatched. There are 14 residues in the CDR3. The germline gives CDR1 LNHDA, CDR2 SQIVND (reference sequence). The CDR3 sequence is CASSLTGGDTEAFF. For the CDR3, the DNA is TGTGCCAGTAGTCTAACAGGGGGGGACACTGAAGCTTTCTTT. Full variable domain (outside the CDR3, taken from reference TRBV19 and TRBJ1-1): DGGITQSPKYLFRKEGQNVTLSCEQNLNHDAMYWYRQDPGQGLRLIYYSQIVNDFQKGDIAEGYSVSREKKESFPLTVTSAQKNPTAFYLCASSLTGGDTEAFFGQGTRLTVV.

The chain combines TRBV2 with TRBJ2-7, with TRBD2 matching 7 bases. The CDR3 is 14 amino acids. Trimming cost V 7 bases and J 0 bases; bases outside gene matches: 6. The germline V gene has CDR1 SNHLY and CDR2 FYNNEI. The CDR3 region is CASTREGLSYEQYF. The DNA for the CDR3 is TGTGCCAGCACCAGGGAGGGCCTCTCCTACGAGCAGTACTTC.

J is TRBJ2-1 and V is TRBV28, with 11 positions matching TRBD2. The CDR3 has 16 amino acids. Germline assignment: CDR1 MDHEN and CDR2 SYDVKM. V trimming: 4 bases; J trimming: 3 bases; junction bases outside the gene matches: 5. The CDR3 DNA reads TGTGCCAGCAGTTGGAAACTAGCGGGAGTCTACAATGAGCAGTTCTTC. It yields the protein CASSWKLAGVYNEQFF.

This chain links TRBV23-1 with TRBJ2-5; 8 positions agree with TRBD2. TRBV23-1 is an open reading frame whose function is uncertain. J lost 5 bases, V lost 4 bases, and 9 bases had no gene match. The CDR3 totals 15 residues. The CDR3 nucleotides read TGCGCCAGCAGTCCACGACTAGCGTATAGGGAGACCCAGTACTTC. Its translation: CASSPRLAYRETQYF.

The chain combines TRBV27 with TRBJ1-4, with a tentative D call TRBD1 (5 bases). Germline CDR1 and CDR2: MNHEY and SMNVEV (reference sequence). Trimming pared 6 bases from V and 3 bases from J, leaving 8 bases between. This CDR3 has 13 residues. For the CDR3, the DNA is TGTGCCAGCAGCAGGGATCCTAATGAAAAACTGTTTTTT. Encoded protein: CASSRDPNEKLFF. Drawing the rest from reference TRBV27 and TRBJ1-4, the complete variable domain is EAQVTQNPRYLITVTGKKLTVTCSQNMNHEYMSWYRQDPGLGLRQIYYSMNVEVTDKGDVPEGYKVSRKEKRNFPLILESPSPNQTSLYFCASSRDPNEKLFFGSGTQLSVL.

This sequence joins TRBV6-5 and TRBJ1-3; D remains unclear. Trimming removed 6 bases from V and 3 bases from J, with 9 bases in between. The CDR3 is 13 residues long. Per the germline V gene, CDR1 is MNHEY and CDR2 is SVGAGI. The CDR3: CASRVGVGNTIYF. In DNA form, the CDR3 reads TGTGCCAGCAGGGTAGGCGTTGGAAACACCATATATTTT.

The genes are TRBV12-5 and TRBJ1-3; D unclear. The CDR3 runs to 14 residues. Germline CDR1 and CDR2: LGHNT and FRNRAP. The ends were cut back, 1 base at V and 0 bases at J, with 4 bases in the middle. DNA for the CDR3: TGTGCTAGTGGTTTGGAAAGCTCTGGAAACACCATATATTTT. Its protein product is CASGLESSGNTIYF.

J is TRBJ1-5 and V is TRBV6-1; TRBD1 matches 8 bases. There are 14 residues in the CDR3. V trimming: 6 bases; J trimming: 2 bases; junction bases outside the gene matches: 3. Germline values: CDR1 MNHNS, CDR2 SASEGT. CDR3 in DNA: TGTGCCAGCAGGGACAGGGTGGGCAATCAGCCCCAGCATTTT. This gives the protein CASRDRVGNQPQHF.

The chain combines TRBV6-6 with TRBJ2-7, with D possibly matching TRBD1 (6 bases). The CDR3 length is 13 residues. Germline CDR1 reads MNHNY; CDR2 reads SVGAGI (reference sequence). The V end was cut by 4 bases, the J end by 4 bases, with 11 bases between. CDR3 residues: CASSSRQGYEQYF. The CDR3 nucleotides are TGTGCCAGCAGTTCGCGGCAGGGGTACGAGCAGTACTTC.

The rearrangement joins TRBV2 to TRBJ2-4, with 9 nucleotides matching TRBD1. The CDR3 consists of 15 residues. The germline gives CDR1 SNHLY, CDR2 FYNNEI. V lost 8 bases to trimming and J lost 9 bases; unmatched junction nucleotides: 14. The CDR3 bases are TGTGCCAGCGGGCCCTGGGACAGGGTGTCCTCCATTCAGTACTTC. Protein: CASGPWDRVSSIQYF.

The rearrangement links TRBV19 to TRBJ1-2, with D unresolved. V was shortened by 6 bases and J by 7 bases, with 18 bases between the two germline ends. The germline V gene has CDR1 LNHDA and CDR2 SQIVND (reference sequence). The CDR3 is 14 residues long. CDR3 sequence reads: CASRAETFARGYTF. The CDR3 DNA follows: TGTGCCAGTAGAGCCGAGACCTTCGCACGTGGCTACACCTTC.

The chain has TRBV11-2 and TRBJ2-7, with TRBD1 matching 9 bases. The CDR3 extends over 13 amino acids. J lost 5 bases, V lost 5 bases, and 4 bases had no gene match. Per the germline V gene, CDR1 is SGHAT and CDR2 is FQNNGV. CDR3 sequence: CASSPRTGDEQYF. The CDR3 DNA sequence: TGTGCCAGCAGCCCCCGGACAGGGGACGAGCAGTACTTC.

The chain employs TRBV5-1 and TRBJ1-2; TRBD1 aligns across 7 bases. V dropped 4 bases and J dropped 5; count of bases not matched to a gene: 5. The germline V gene has CDR1 SGHRS and CDR2 YFSETQ. The CDR3 has 13 residues. In DNA form, the CDR3 reads TGCGCCAGCAGCCAGACAGGGACATATGGCTACACCTTC. It encodes CASSQTGTYGYTF.

The V gene is TRBV5-1, the J gene TRBJ2-7; tentative D call: TRBD2 (5 bases). The CDR3 is 16 residues long. Germline assignment: CDR1 SGHRS and CDR2 YFSETQ. V was clipped by 6 bases and J by 4 bases, with 23 bases between them. The CDR3 bases are TGCGCCAGCACCCATCGGACTGGCCTCGGGCTTTACGAGCAGTACTTC. Protein: CASTHRTGLGLYEQYF.